The rows below give T cell receptor beta chains drawn from one sample of a study of patients and donors after allogeneic stem cell transplantation. MiXCR, run by TCRdb on the RT-PCR reads, gives a single entry per CDR3 protein. This sample has 800,000 to 1,000,000 distinct CDR3 sequences, with around 17% found just once. The material sequenced was blood, either unsorted or a sorted T cell fraction (not recorded which). These receptors all stem from a human donor who was either an allogeneic HSCT recipient or a stem cell or donor lymphocyte infusion donor (not recorded which). It is not recorded whose cells these are; they may come from a transplant donor. Both conserved end residues are part of each CDR3. D genes are given only for firm matches. Clone size is given for some rows only: seen once, a few or many times, or a class if the clone is expanded.

len	v_gene	abundance	d_gene	j_gene	CDR3nt	CDR3aa
14	TRBV6-2/TRBV6-3	-	TRBD2	TRBJ2-1	TGTGCCACCACGACTAGCGGGGGGGCCAATGAGCAGTTCTTC	CATTTSGGANEQFF
18	TRBV11-1	few	-	TRBJ2-1	TGTGCCAGCAGCCTAGGGGGGAGGGCCCATATGACCTACAATGAGCAGTTCTTC	CASSLGGRAHMTYNEQFF
16	TRBV9	few	-	TRBJ2-3	TGTGCCAGCAGCCTGGGGGACACACTCGTCACAGATACGCAGTATTTT	CASSLGDTLVTDTQYF
15	TRBV20-1	-	-	TRBJ1-6	TGCAGTGCTAGAAGTGAAGCCTCCTATAATTCACCCCTCCACTTT	CSARSEASYNSPLHF
16	TRBV29-1	few	TRBD1	TRBJ1-1	TGCAGCGTTTTCGGTGGCCGAACAGGGGGGAACACTGAAGCTTTCTTT	CSVFGGRTGGNTEAFF
13	TRBV19	-	TRBD1	TRBJ1-6	TGTGCCAGTAGTGCAGGGGGGTCTTCACCCCTCCACTTT	CASSAGGSSPLHF
15	TRBV5-1	-	-	TRBJ1-1	TGCGCCAGCAGCTTGCAGGGACCGCAGAACACTGAAGCTTTCTTT	CASSLQGPQNTEAFF
21	TRBV21-1	few	-	TRBJ1-4	TGTGCCAGCAGCAAAGATGGGGCGTGCGTCAGGGGGTATGCAACTAATGAAAAACTGTTTTTT	CASSKDGACVRGYATNEKLFF
14	TRBV9	-	-	TRBJ2-7	TGTGCCAGCAGCGTAGATGGACTCCGCGGCGAGCAGTACTTC	CASSVDGLRGEQYF
13	TRBV30	once	TRBD1	TRBJ1-1	TGTGCCTGGGGGGGACAGCTGAACACTGAAGCTTTCTTT	CAWGGQLNTEAFF
16	TRBV12-3/TRBV12-4	many	TRBD1	TRBJ1-1	TGTGCCAGCAGTTTATCCCGACAGGGAGGGAGAGCTGAAGCTTTCTTT	CASSLSRQGGRAEAFF
11	TRBV12-3/TRBV12-4	few	-	TRBJ1-2	TGTGCCAGCAGTTTTGACCTGGGCTACACCTTC	CASSFDLGYTF
14	TRBV10-3	-	TRBD2	TRBJ2-7	TGTGCCATCAGTGAGCCCAGCGGGATGACCGAGCAGTACTTC	CAISEPSGMTEQYF
9	TRBV12-3/TRBV12-4	few	-	TRBJ2-1	TGTGCCAGCGGGAGAGGGCAGTTCTTC	CASGRGQFF
16	TRBV4-3	many	-	TRBJ2-2	TGCGCCAGCAGCCAGCCGGACGCTAGGAACACCGGGGAGCTGTTTTTT	CASSQPDARNTGELFF
13	TRBV6-1	few	-	TRBJ2-5	TGTGCCAGCTGTAGGGCGTTACAAGGGACCCAGTACTTC	CASCRALQGTQYF
14	TRBV3-1	many	-	TRBJ1-6	TGTGCCAGCAGCCACCAGGGTGGGGATTCACCCCTCCACTTT	CASSHQGGDSPLHF
17	TRBV3-1	once	TRBD1	TRBJ1-2	TGTGCCAGCAGCCGCATGGGGACAGGGGGCTCCTACTATGGCTACACCTTC	CASSRMGTGGSYYGYTF
12	TRBV6-5	many	-	TRBJ2-3	TGTGCCAGCACCCGACTAAGCGATAGGCAGTATTTT	CASTRLSDRQYF
14	TRBV12-3/TRBV12-4	-	-	TRBJ2-7	TGTGCCAGCACCACGACAGTTGAGAGCTACGAGCAGTACTTC	CASTTTVESYEQYF
14	TRBV7-2	-	-	TRBJ2-2	TGTGCCAGCAGCTTAGTCACAGTCACCGGGGAGCTGTTTTTT	CASSLVTVTGELFF
14	TRBV29-1	many	-	TRBJ2-5	TGCAGCGTTGAAGATAAAGGGCTAGGAGAGACCCAGTACTTC	CSVEDKGLGETQYF
12	TRBV25-1	-	-	TRBJ2-7	TGTGCCAGCAGTGAAGGAGGGGCCGAGCAGTACTTC	CASSEGGAEQYF
14	TRBV9	few	TRBD1	TRBJ2-2	TGTGCCAGCAGCGCCGGGACAGGGATCGGGGAGCTGTTTTTT	CASSAGTGIGELFF
14	TRBV20-1	few	-	TRBJ2-1	TGCAGTGCTAGATGGTTAGTAAGGGGGAATGAGCAGTTCTTC	CSARWLVRGNEQFF
15	TRBV5-1	-	TRBD2	TRBJ2-5	TGCGCCAGCAGCTTGGGGGGGACTAGCAAGGAGACCCAGTACTTC	CASSLGGTSKETQYF
15	TRBV4-3	-	-	TRBJ1-4	TGCGCCAGCAGCCAAGATATCCGGGTTTGGGAAAAACTGTTTTTT	CASSQDIRVWEKLFF
13	TRBV2	-	-	TRBJ2-5	TGTGCCAGCAGTGAATACGGGACAGAGACCCAGTACTTC	CASSEYGTETQYF
16	TRBV5-1	many	TRBD2	TRBJ2-3	TGCGCCAGCAGCTTAGGACTAGCGGGGCTCACAGATACGCAGTATTTT	CASSLGLAGLTDTQYF
16	TRBV6-4	few	TRBD2	TRBJ2-1	TGTGCCAGCAGTGAGGGACTAGCGGGAGCCTACAATGAGCAGTTCTTC	CASSEGLAGAYNEQFF
16	TRBV7-2	few	TRBD1	TRBJ1-2	TGTGCCAGCAGCTTAGACAGGGGCGATGTCAACTATGGCTACACCTTC	CASSLDRGDVNYGYTF
15	TRBV20-1	-	-	TRBJ1-1	TGCAGTGCTAGAGATCGGCAGGGCTGGGCCACTGAAGCTTTCTTT	CSARDRQGWATEAFF
14	TRBV20-1	many	-	TRBJ1-1	TGCAGTGCCGCCCCAGGGGCCCAGGTCACTGAAGCTTTCTTT	CSAAPGAQVTEAFF
13	TRBV29-1	few	TRBD1	TRBJ1-2	TGCAGCGTGAGAACAGGGGGTCAATATGGCTACACCTTC	CSVRTGGQYGYTF
15	TRBV5-1	-	TRBD1	TRBJ1-2	TGCGCCAGCAGTTTACAGGGACAGGATGTCTATGGCTACACCTTC	CASSLQGQDVYGYTF
13	TRBV29-1	few	TRBD1	TRBJ2-5	TGCAGCGTCGAACAGGGGGTGAGAGAGACCCAGTACTTC	CSVEQGVRETQYF
18	TRBV5-6	few	-	TRBJ2-1	TGTGCCAGCAGCTTGGCCAAGGCTAGCCGTCCGTCCTACAATGAGCAGTTCTTC	CASSLAKASRPSYNEQFF
13	TRBV29-1	-	TRBD1	TRBJ2-3	TGCAGCGTAGGGGGCGCGTCATCAGATACGCAGTATTTT	CSVGGASSDTQYF
15	TRBV6-1	-	-	TRBJ1-1	TGTGCCAGCCGGGTTCGGGGGCTTACGAACACTGAAGCTTTCTTT	CASRVRGLTNTEAFF
14	TRBV5-5	few	TRBD1	TRBJ2-7	TGTGCCAGCAGCTCATCGGGACAGTTCTACGAGCAGTACTTC	CASSSSGQFYEQYF
11	TRBV2	few	-	TRBJ1-3	TGTGCCACCACCCCAGACAACAGGGCATATTTT	CATTPDNRAYF
17	TRBV4-3	few	TRBD1	TRBJ1-2	TGCGCCAGCAGCCAAGAAGGGGGCCTGGAGGATAACTATGGCTACACCTTC	CASSQEGGLEDNYGYTF
15	TRBV5-5	few	-	TRBJ2-7	TGTGCCAGCAGCTCAGGGGTCCAAATCCCCTACGAGCAGTACTTC	CASSSGVQIPYEQYF
16	TRBV3-1	few	TRBD2	TRBJ2-5	TGTGCCAGCAGCCCCCGGACTAGCGGGGGATGGGAGACCCAGTACTTC	CASSPRTSGGWETQYF
15	TRBV4-3	-	-	TRBJ2-1	TGCGCCAGCAGCCGAGGCCCGGCTTGGGGCAATGAGCAGTTCTTC	CASSRGPAWGNEQFF
14	TRBV7-7	-	TRBD2	TRBJ2-2	TGTGCCAGCAGCCATAGCGGGAGTCCCGGGGAGCTGTTTTTT	CASSHSGSPGELFF
17	TRBV25-1	few	TRBD2	TRBJ2-5	TGTGCCAGCAGTGACAGACTAGCGGGAGGGCCCTCAGAGACCCAGTACTTC	CASSDRLAGGPSETQYF
12	TRBV24-1	many	-	TRBJ1-1	TGTGCCACCAGTGTAGGCGACACTGAAGCTTTCTTT	CATSVGDTEAFF
12	TRBV12-3/TRBV12-4	-	-	TRBJ2-7	TGTGCCAGCGGGGCCCACGAGGCGGTGCAGTACTTC	CASGAHEAVQYF
12	TRBV24-1	-	-	TRBJ1-4	TGTGCCACCAGTGACCGAAACAACCGGCTGTTTTTT	CATSDRNNRLFF
14	TRBV7-2	-	-	TRBJ2-7	TGTGCCAGCAGCCCCCTAGGAGCAGGGTGGGAGCAGTACTTC	CASSPLGAGWEQYF
13	TRBV6-1	few	-	TRBJ1-4	TGTGCCAGCACGGGACAACTGAATGAAAAACTGTTTTTT	CASTGQLNEKLFF
14	TRBV29-1	-	-	TRBJ2-2	TGCAGCGTGGAAACAGGGATGGGCACCGGGGAGCTGTTTTTT	CSVETGMGTGELFF
13	TRBV12-3/TRBV12-4	-	-	TRBJ2-7	TGTGCCAGTAGAATGGACAACCGCGACGAGCAGTACTTC	CASRMDNRDEQYF
16	TRBV6-5	many	TRBD2	TRBJ2-1	TGTGCCAGCAGTTACTCGCGCGGGGGGGCCTACAATGAGCAGTTCTTC	CASSYSRGGAYNEQFF